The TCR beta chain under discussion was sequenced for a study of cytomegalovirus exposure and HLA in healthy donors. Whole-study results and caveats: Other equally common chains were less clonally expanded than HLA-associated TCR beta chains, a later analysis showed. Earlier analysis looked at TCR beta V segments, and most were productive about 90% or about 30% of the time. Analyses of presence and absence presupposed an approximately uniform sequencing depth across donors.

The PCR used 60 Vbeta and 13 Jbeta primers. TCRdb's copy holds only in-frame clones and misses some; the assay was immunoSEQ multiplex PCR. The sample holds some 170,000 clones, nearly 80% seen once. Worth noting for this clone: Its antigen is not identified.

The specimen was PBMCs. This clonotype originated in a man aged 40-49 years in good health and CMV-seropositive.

CDR3 coding DNA: TGCGCCAGCCGGACTAGCGGGGGGAATGAGCAGTTCTTC. Its translation: CASRTSGGNEQFF. The gene calls are TRBV5-1 and TRBJ2-1, with 14 bases that match TRBD2. V dropped 7 bases and J dropped 7; count of bases not matched to a gene: 1. The CDR3 length is 13 residues. CDR1 and CDR2 (germline): SGHRS, YFSETQ.